The sequence of this T cell receptor beta chain was determined in a study of Tregs in tolerant kidney transplant recipients (dated by TCRdb to about 2019). For the study in its entirety: The study applied TCRbeta sequencing to find donor-specific regulatory T cells before combined kidney and bone marrow transplantation and then followed those same cells after transplant. TCRbeta repertoire sequencing was used in 3 healthy controls to compare several ways of expanding Tregs specific for an allogeneic donor.

From its cysteine to its phenylalanine, the CDR3 spans 13 amino acids. Of all the DNA, just the CDR3 is kept, 39 bases in frame from base 1. Looking up the germline V gene yields CDR1 SQVTM and CDR2 ANQGSEA. The junction shows trimming of 4 bases on V and 2 bases on J, plus 9 bases between the germline ends. Overall study outcomes, separate from this receptor: The most biologically relevant and donor-specific TCRbeta repertoire appeared to be identified by expanding Tregs with activated donor B cells. Because only a small number of patients were included, the study had limitations, and the results will need to be validated in larger populations as well as under other immunosuppression protocols. Biological reproducibility was not directly assessed, although technical replication error appeared to be minimal.

Note on this clone: The target of this receptor is not known. No much larger clonotype is one base removed from it; base qualities were not supplied.

Thawed PBMCs were FACS-sorted into unstimulated Tregs (CD4+CD25+CD127-), CD4+ non-Tregs (CD4+CD25-), CD4 cells and CD8 cells. Healthy control blood was obtained either as purchased buffy coats or from healthy volunteers. Healthy control blood was processed to PBMCs with a Ficoll density gradient and then cryopreserved, whereas patient PBMCs were collected both before and after transplant. Genomic DNA was extracted from sorted cells with the QIAGEN DNeasy Blood and Tissue Kit for TCRbeta CDR3 sequencing. High-throughput TCRbeta CDR3 sequencing, which included PCR amplification with bias correction and internal controls, was done commercially through immunoSEQ. The authors' pipeline ran thus. A unique productive TCRbeta sequence was defined by the CDR3 nucleotide sequence when primers matched, and otherwise by the CDR3 amino acid sequence together with the Vbeta and Jbeta genes. To correct for sorting error, sequences found in more than one sorted population at a frequency ratio of 2:1 or less were discarded, and the remaining shared sequences were assigned to the population with the higher frequency. A sequence was defined as donor-reactive if the sequence was expanded at least 5-fold in CFSE-low cells compared with unstimulated cells and had a frequency of at least 0.01% in CFSE-low cells. Jensen-Shannon divergence, calculated on the top 100 TCRbeta sequences ranked by frequency, was used to quantify repertoire divergence. When a sample had multiple sequencing runs, each run was corrected for sorting error separately and the runs were then pooled. Sourced from immuneACCESS, this table was stored by TCRdb with only in-frame sequences that have V and J called. A share of the clones is absent; for the studies checked, an unresolved V gene accounts for under half, and the remainder has no known explanation. V and J calls and clone size come straight from that table; D and trimming were deduced from the DNA. The sample table lists roughly 250,000 clones, about 86% of them with a count of one. The biggest ten clones account for about 0.58% of the sample.

The material sequenced was CD4+ T cells from blood. This clonotype was sampled from a human donor in good health. The V and J segments used are TRBV29-1 and TRBJ1-3, with TRBD1 perhaps the D gene, on 5 matching bases. The CDR3 protein: CSVVEGPGNTIYF. The DNA sequence is TGCAGCGTTGTTGAGGGGCCTGGAAACACCATATATTTT.